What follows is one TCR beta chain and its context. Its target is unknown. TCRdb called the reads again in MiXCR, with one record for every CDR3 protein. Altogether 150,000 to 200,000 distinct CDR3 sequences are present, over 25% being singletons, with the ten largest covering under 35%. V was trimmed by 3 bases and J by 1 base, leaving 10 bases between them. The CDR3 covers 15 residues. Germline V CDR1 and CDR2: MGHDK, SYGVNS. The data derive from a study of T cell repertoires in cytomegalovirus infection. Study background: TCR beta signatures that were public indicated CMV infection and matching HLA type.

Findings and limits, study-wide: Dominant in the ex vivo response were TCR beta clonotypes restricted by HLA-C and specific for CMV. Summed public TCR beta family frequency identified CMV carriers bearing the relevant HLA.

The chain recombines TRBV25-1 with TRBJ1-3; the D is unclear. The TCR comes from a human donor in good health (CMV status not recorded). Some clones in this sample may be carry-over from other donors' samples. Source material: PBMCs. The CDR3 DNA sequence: TGTGCCAGCAGTGACCTACAGAGATCTGGAAACACCATATATTTT. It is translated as CASSDLQRSGNTIYF.